Shown below are 30 T cell receptor beta chains from a single sample sequenced in a study of OX40 agonist ivuxolimab in advanced cancers. Assay: immunoSEQ multiplex PCR; the TCRdb copy retains only in-frame clones and omits some. The data contain about 110,000 clones, under 95% of them singletons. Sequenced here: CD4+ or CD8+ T cells sorted from blood, sampled in a trial of the OX40 agonist ivuxolimab. These receptors came from an adult with an advanced solid tumor such as melanoma, head and neck, liver or kidney cancer.

The chain employs TRBV15 and TRBJ2-3; no definite D call. Germline V gives CDR1 LNHNV, CDR2 YYDKDF (reference sequence). The CDR3 consists of 14 residues. V gave up 4 bases and J gave up 1 base, with 9 bases separating them. CDR3 loop: CATSIRLGTDTQYF. The DNA for the CDR3 is TGTGCCACCAGCATCAGACTGGGCACAGATACGCAGTATTTT.

The chain recombines TRBV19 with TRBJ1-2; tentative D call: TRBD1 (6 bases). Germline values: CDR1 LNHDA, CDR2 SQIVND (reference sequence). This CDR3 is 14 amino acids long. The ends were cut back, 4 bases at V and 6 bases at J, with 15 bases in the middle. The chain's CDR3 is CASSTSAGADGYTF. CDR3 DNA sequence: TGTGCCAGTAGTACGTCAGCGGGGGCAGATGGCTACACCTTC.

V usage is TRBV5-6 and J usage is TRBJ2-7; 7 positions match TRBD2. CDR3 length equals 13 residues. Germline-derived CDR1 and CDR2 are SGHDT and YYEEEE. Trimming took 5 bases from V and 6 from J; bases not matched to a gene: 8. The CDR3 nucleotides are TGTGCCAGCAGGACTAGCTTTGTGGTCGAGCAGTACTTC. Its translation is CASRTSFVVEQYF.

This clone was counted a few times. The identical CDR3 is also encoded by other nucleotide sequences in the sample. The CDR3 is CASSPGQNTGELFF. CDR3 sequence (DNA): TGTGCCAGCTCACCGGGACAAAACACCGGGGAGCTGTTTTTT. This sequence joins TRBV18 and TRBJ2-2; D possibly corresponds to TRBD1 (6 bases). Germline CDR1 is KGHSH and CDR2 is LQKENI. V gave up 3 bases and J gave up 2 bases, with 7 bases separating them. The CDR3 sequence is 14 residues long.

The chain uses TRBV19 and TRBJ1-5; a possible D gene is TRBD1 (6 bases). The V gene's germline CDR1 is LNHDA and CDR2 SQIVND (reference sequence). V was clipped by 1 base and J by 5 bases, with 12 bases between them. The CDR3 contains 15 residues. For the CDR3, the DNA is TGTGCCAGTAGTATAGCGCAGGGGAACCATCAGCCCCAGCATTTT. Residues: CASSIAQGNHQPQHF. The variable domain in full, completed from reference TRBV19 and TRBJ1-5, reads DGGITQSPKYLFRKEGQNVTLSCEQNLNHDAMYWYRQDPGQGLRLIYYSQIVNDFQKGDIAEGYSVSREKKESFPLTVTSAQKNPTAFYLCASSIAQGNHQPQHFGDGTRLSIL.

The gene calls are TRBV10-1 and TRBJ2-5; 8 bases agree with TRBD2. V dropped 5 bases and J dropped 9; count of bases not matched to a gene: 17. The germline V gene encodes CDR1 WNHNN and CDR2 SYGVQD (reference sequence). The CDR3 has 16 residues. CDR3 amino acids: CASSNFGTRVRPAQYF. The CDR3 nucleotides read TGCGCCAGCAGTAATTTTGGGACTAGGGTTCGTCCGGCCCAGTACTTC.

This clone was counted a few times. The chain recombines TRBV6-1 with TRBJ1-2; D gene uncertain. V lost 7 bases, J lost 2 bases, and 11 bases lay in between. In germline, CDR1 is MNHNS, CDR2 SASEGT. CDR3 length: 13 residues. This CDR3 is CASIAGVNYGYTF. DNA of the CDR3: TGTGCCAGCATCGCGGGAGTCAACTATGGCTACACCTTC.

In this sample, this clone turned up once. The V and J genes are TRBV5-1 and TRBJ1-4, with TRBD1 as a possible D gene (5 bases). The CDR3 has 15 residues. Trimming shortened V by 4 bases and J by 0 bases, and 10 bases separated the two germline ends. Germline CDR1 is SGHRS and CDR2 is YFSETQ. CDR3 protein: CASSPGTPTNEKLFF. Here the CDR3 DNA reads TGCGCCAGCAGCCCTGGGACCCCAACTAATGAAAAACTGTTTTTT.

The J gene is TRBJ2-3, the V gene TRBV7-9; 12 bases align to TRBD1. The V and J ends lost 2 bases and 8 bases, in that order; junction bases with no gene match: 8. The CDR3 spans 16 residues. CDR1 SEHNR and CDR2 FQNEAQ come from the germline V gene (reference sequence). CDR3 loop: CASSLSAGQGAGTQYF. CDR3 DNA: TGTGCCAGCAGCTTATCTGCGGGACAGGGGGCGGGTACGCAGTATTTT.

The chain employs TRBV18 and TRBJ2-1; D call uncertain. Trimming shortened V by 3 bases and J by 1 base, and 7 bases separated the two germline ends. This CDR3 is built from 14 residues. Germline loops: CDR1 KGHSH, CDR2 LQKENI. In DNA, the CDR3 is TGTGCCAGCTCACCGCCCCAGTCCTACAATGAGCAGTTCTTC. It encodes CASSPPQSYNEQFF.

J is TRBJ1-4 and V is TRBV2; 7 bases are a match to TRBD1. Germline CDR1 is SNHLY and CDR2 is FYNNEI. This CDR3 is built from 15 residues. Germline trimming cut 6 bases from V and 4 bases from J; bases unmatched to any gene: 8. The CDR3 DNA is TGTGCCAGCAGCCCTGGGACAGTTCTTAATGAAAAACTGTTTTTT. Translating gives CASSPGTVLNEKLFF.

This sequence joins TRBV23-1 and TRBJ1-2; D unclear. TRBV23-1 is labeled an ORF, and its function is uncertain. V dropped 4 bases and J dropped 6 bases, with 15 bases sitting between them. This CDR3 spans 14 amino acids. The CDR3 sequence is CASSRHGRRNGYTF. The CDR3 DNA reads as TGCGCCAGCAGTCGACACGGTAGGAGAAATGGCTACACCTTC.

The table lists this clone with a count of one. The chain has TRBV9 and TRBJ2-3; D unresolved. CDR1 and CDR2 from the germline V gene are SGDLS and YYNGEE. Trimming took 2 bases from V and 0 from J, leaving 10 bases between them. This CDR3 spans 15 amino acids. CDR3 protein: CASSVSSASTDTQYF. The CDR3 nucleotides read TGTGCCAGCAGCGTTAGCAGTGCTAGCACAGATACGCAGTATTTT.

The chain uses TRBV11-1 and TRBJ2-5, with D perhaps matching TRBD2 (5 bases). The DNA end favors TRBJ2-7, so the J call may be wrong. CDR1 SGHAT and CDR2 FQDESV come from the germline V gene (reference sequence). The CDR3 contains 13 residues. The CDR3 DNA reads as TGTGCCAGCAGCGTAACCGGGAACTACGAGCAGTACTTC. Its translation: CASSVTGNYEQYF.

The V call is TRBV5-1, the J call TRBJ2-7; 12 positions match TRBD2. This CDR3 spans 16 amino acids. The V and J ends lost 1 base and 4 bases, in that order; junction bases with no gene match: 6. CDR1 is SGHRS, CDR2 YFSETQ, per germline. The CDR3 DNA is TGCGCCAGCAGCTTGACTAGCGGGGGGAAGCGGTACGAGCAGTACTTC. Its protein is CASSLTSGGKRYEQYF. The whole variable domain, filled in from reference TRBV5-1 and TRBJ2-7, reads KAGVTQTPRYLIKTRGQQVTLSCSPISGHRSVSWYQQTPGQGLQFLFEYFSETQRNKGNFPGRFSGRQFSNSRSEMNVSTLELGDSALYLCASSLTSGGKRYEQYFGPGTRLTVT.

The chain carries TRBV19 and TRBJ1-1, with TRBD1 identical over 9 bases. CDR1 and CDR2 from the germline V gene are LNHDA and SQIVND (reference sequence). The CDR3 extends over 16 amino acids. Trimming removed 4 bases from V and 1 base from J; junction bases left unmatched: 7. In nucleotides, the CDR3 is TGTGCCAGTAGTAAAAGGACAGGGGCGGAGAACACTGAAGCTTTCTTT. Protein sequence: CASSKRTGAENTEAFF.

CDR3 protein: CASKRAGGETEAFF. The CDR3 DNA reads TGTGCCAGCAAAAGGGCAGGGGGTGAGACTGAAGCTTTCTTT. The chain carries TRBV6-1 and TRBJ1-1, with 7 positions matching TRBD1. The CDR3 is made up of 14 amino acids. The germline V gene has CDR1 MNHNS and CDR2 SASEGT. The trim removed 7 bases at V and 5 bases at J, leaving 10 bases unmatched.

This chain links TRBV7-8 with TRBJ1-5; no clear D gene. Germline CDR1 SGHVS, CDR2 FQNEAQ. V was clipped by 8 bases and J by 4 bases, with 12 bases between them. This CDR3 spans 13 amino acids. DNA of the CDR3: TGTGCCAGCGCACTGGGGAGGAATCAGCCCCAGCATTTT. Translating gives CASALGRNQPQHF.

The chain uses TRBV19 and TRBJ2-1, with TRBD2 matching 9 bases. The CDR3 spans 15 residues. Per the germline V gene, CDR1 is LNHDA and CDR2 is SQIVND (reference sequence). After removal of 6 bases from V and 5 bases from J, the junction contained 8 bases not matched to a gene. CDR3: CASRTPGLANNEQFF. CDR3 coding DNA: TGTGCCAGTAGAACACCGGGACTAGCTAACAATGAGCAGTTCTTC.

The chain has TRBV6-1 and TRBJ1-1, with unresolved D. V lost 6 bases, J lost 4 bases, and 15 bases lay in between. Germline loops: CDR1 MNHNS, CDR2 SASEGT. This CDR3 contains 14 residues. Written as DNA, the CDR3 is TGTGCCAGCAGCTGGCCTGGGCAGATCACTGAAGCTTTCTTT. It yields the protein CASSWPGQITEAFF.

The V gene is TRBV6-4, the J gene TRBJ2-7; 8 nucleotides match TRBD1. The germline V gene encodes CDR1 MRHNA and CDR2 SNTAGT. The CDR3 runs to 15 residues. J gave up 5 bases and V 3 bases, and 9 bases lay outside the gene matches. CDR3 bases: TGTGCCAGCAGTGAAGTGCAGGGGGCGAGAAACGAGCAGTACTTC. It codes for CASSEVQGARNEQYF.

The CDR3 nucleotides read TGTGCCAGTAGTCTCGGGGGCTTCTCTGGAAACACCATATATTTT. As protein: CASSLGGFSGNTIYF. The genes are TRBV19 and TRBJ1-3; tentative D call: TRBD1 (6 bases). Germline V gives CDR1 LNHDA, CDR2 SQIVND (reference sequence). V gave up 5 bases and J gave up 0 bases, with 11 bases separating them. The CDR3 loop spans 15 amino acids.

The chain is built from TRBV6-6 and TRBJ2-1; tentative D call: TRBD2 (6 bases). Germline V gene data show CDR1 as MNHNY and CDR2 as SVGAGI (reference sequence). This CDR3 comprises 14 residues. V dropped 2 bases and J dropped 5 bases, with 10 bases sitting between them. CDR3: CASSYPRENNEQFF. In DNA form, the CDR3 reads TGTGCCAGCAGTTACCCTCGGGAGAACAATGAGCAGTTCTTC.

The V and J genes are TRBV19 and TRBJ2-7; a possible D gene is TRBD1 (6 bases). CDR1 and CDR2 (germline): LNHDA, SQIVND (reference sequence). The CDR3 sequence is 15 residues long. With 0 bases removed from V and 6 bases from J, the gap between germline ends came to 15 bases. CDR3 nucleotide sequence: TGTGCCAGTAGTATAGAGACAGGCGTCTTCACCGAGCAGTACTTC. It translates to CASSIETGVFTEQYF.

V gene TRBV2 combines with J gene TRBJ1-5; possible D gene TRBD1, 5 bases. The CDR3 runs to 13 residues. Germline V gene data show CDR1 as SNHLY and CDR2 as FYNNEI. The ends were cut back, 4 bases at V and 7 bases at J, with 11 bases in the middle. This CDR3 is CASSGQGEQPQHF. DNA of the CDR3: TGTGCCAGCAGTGGTCAGGGTGAGCAGCCCCAGCATTTT.

The rearrangement joins TRBV25-1 to TRBJ2-3; 10 bases fit TRBD1. The V and J ends lost 9 bases and 8 bases, in that order; junction bases with no gene match: 11. The CDR3 contains 14 residues. Germline CDR1 reads MGHDK; CDR2 reads SYGVNS. The CDR3 loop is CASTGTGVYGTQYF. Written as DNA, the CDR3 is TGTGCCAGTACCGGGACAGGGGTATACGGTACGCAGTATTTT. Complete variable domain (other parts from reference TRBV25-1 and TRBJ2-3): EADIYQTPRYLVIGTGKKITLECSQTMGHDKMYWYQQDPGMELHLIHYSYGVNSTEKGDLSSESTVSRIRTEHFPLTLESARPSHTSQYLCASTGTGVYGTQYFGPGTRLTVL.

As regards this clone: Within the sample, other DNA sequences also encode this same CDR3. V gene TRBV6-5 combines with J gene TRBJ1-5; 7 bases are a match to TRBD1. This CDR3 has 15 amino acids. The ends lost 6 bases at V and 1 base at J; junction bases unmatched: 6. From germline, CDR1 is MNHEY and CDR2 SVGAGI. CDR3 DNA: TGTGCCAGCAGACGACAGGGTGGAAGCAATCAGCCCCAGCATTTT. Protein product: CASRRQGGSNQPQHF.

This chain connects TRBV5-1 to TRBJ1-3; D is unclear. CDR1 SGHRS and CDR2 YFSETQ come from the germline V gene. V was pared by 0 bases and J by 0 bases, with 4 bases between. The CDR3 spans 14 residues. CDR3 nucleotide sequence: TGCGCCAGCAGCTTGGAGGGCTCTGGAAACACCATATATTTT. It is translated as CASSLEGSGNTIYF.

The chain has TRBV5-1 and TRBJ2-1, with 8 positions matching TRBD2. The trim removed 0 bases at V and 7 bases at J, leaving 12 bases unmatched. This CDR3 is 17 amino acids long. Germline loops: CDR1 SGHRS, CDR2 YFSETQ. CDR3 sequence (DNA): TGCGCCAGCAGCTTGGCATCCGTTGCGGGGGGTTTGAATGAGCAGTTCTTC. It translates to CASSLASVAGGLNEQFF.

The genes are TRBV9 and TRBJ1-2; weak D call: TRBD1 (5 bases). The CDR3 loop spans 13 amino acids. With 3 bases removed from V and 7 bases from J, the gap between germline ends came to 13 bases. CDR1 and CDR2 from the germline V gene are SGDLS and YYNGEE. The CDR3 coding sequence is TGTGCCAGCAGCGGATTCAGGGATTCTGGCTACACCTTC. This codes for CASSGFRDSGYTF.